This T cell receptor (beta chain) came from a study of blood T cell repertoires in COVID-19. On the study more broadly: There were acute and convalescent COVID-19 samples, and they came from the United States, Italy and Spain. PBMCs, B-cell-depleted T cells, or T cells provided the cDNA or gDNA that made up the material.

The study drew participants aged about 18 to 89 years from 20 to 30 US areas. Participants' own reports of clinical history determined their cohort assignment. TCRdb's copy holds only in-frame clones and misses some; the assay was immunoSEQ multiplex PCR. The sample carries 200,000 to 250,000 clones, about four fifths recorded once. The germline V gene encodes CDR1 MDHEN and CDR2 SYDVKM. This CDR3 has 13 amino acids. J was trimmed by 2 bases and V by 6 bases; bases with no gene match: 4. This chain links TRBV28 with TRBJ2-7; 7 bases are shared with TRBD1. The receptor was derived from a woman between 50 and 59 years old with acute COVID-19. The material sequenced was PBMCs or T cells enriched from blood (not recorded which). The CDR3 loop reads CASRGTAPYEQYF. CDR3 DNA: TGTGCCAGCAGAGGGACAGCCCCCTACGAGCAGTACTTC.